The 21 T cell receptor beta chains below were found in one sample sequenced in a study of blood T cell repertoires in COVID-19 (dated by TCRdb to the early 2020s). The library was generated by the immunoSEQ multiplex PCR assay. Held by TCRdb, this immuneACCESS table contains in-frame sequences only and omits some clones. Under half of the omission traces to an unresolved V gene where checked; the cause of the rest is unknown. The sample profile shows 55,000 to 75,000 clones; around 86% of them were found once. The ten largest make up under 8.5% of the sample. The source material was peripheral blood. All receptors come from a human donor with active COVID-19. The donor label of this sample is uncertain.

The chain joins TRBV28 to TRBJ1-2; 8 nucleotides line up with TRBD1. With 4 bases clipped from V and 4 bases from J, the junction kept 8 bases outside the gene matches. The CDR3 has 15 residues. The germline CDR1 and CDR2 sequences are MDHEN and SYDVKM. This chain's CDR3 is CASSSEDRDSYGYTF. The CDR3 nucleotides are TGTGCCAGCAGTTCAGAGGACAGGGATAGCTATGGCTACACCTTC.

The chain is built from TRBV28 and TRBJ1-2, with a possible D match to TRBD1 (6 bases). The length of the CDR3 is 15 residues. Germline V gene sequence: CDR1 MDHEN, CDR2 SYDVKM. V lost 8 bases to trimming and J lost 5 bases, with 21 bases between them. The DNA for the CDR3 is TGTGCCAGCGCTAATCTTCTCGGGCAGGGGTATGGCTACACCTTC. Protein: CASANLLGQGYGYTF.

The chain uses TRBV2 and TRBJ2-7; TRBD2 is a possible D gene (5 bases). V was cut by 7 bases and J by 2 bases, with 9 bases left in between. The CDR3 covers 12 residues. Germline V CDR1 and CDR2: SNHLY, FYNNEI. The DNA of the CDR3 is TGTGCCAGCATCGGGGAACCCTACGAGCAGTACTTC. Translating gives CASIGEPYEQYF.

This chain joins TRBV11-2 and TRBJ2-1; 10 bases map to TRBD2. V lost 0 bases to trimming and J lost 7 bases; unmatched junction nucleotides: 12. In germline, CDR1 is SGHAT, CDR2 FQNNGV. The CDR3 covers 18 residues. The CDR3 nucleotides read TGTGCCAGCAGCTTAGATTTTTCGCCCGGACTAGCGGCTAATGAGCAGTTCTTC. Its protein product is CASSLDFSPGLAANEQFF.

The chain couples TRBV5-4 to TRBJ1-1; 11 positions match TRBD1. CDR3 length equals 15 residues. Trimming removed 4 bases from V and 4 bases from J; junction bases left unmatched: 6. Germline V gene data show CDR1 as SGHNT and CDR2 as YYREEE (reference sequence). This CDR3 reads CASSPRTGGFTEAFF. DNA of the CDR3: TGTGCCAGCAGCCCACGGACAGGGGGCTTCACTGAAGCTTTCTTT.

The CDR3 sequence is CASSPAANYGYTF. The CDR3 region has the DNA TGTGCCAGCAGCCCCGCAGCTAACTATGGCTACACCTTC. This sequence joins TRBV7-2 and TRBJ1-2; D not certain. The germline V gene encodes CDR1 SGHTA and CDR2 FQGNSA. With 5 bases removed from V and 0 bases from J, the gap between germline ends came to 7 bases. The CDR3 contains 13 residues.

The chain couples TRBV9 to TRBJ2-1; TRBD2 aligns across 11 bases. The CDR3 totals 15 residues. The V and J ends lost 4 bases and 7 bases, in that order; junction bases with no gene match: 7. Looked up from germline, CDR1 is SGDLS and CDR2 is YYNGEE. CDR3 amino acids: CASSSTSGSLNEQFF. The CDR3 DNA follows: TGTGCCAGCAGCTCTACTAGCGGGAGTTTGAATGAGCAGTTCTTC.

The genes are TRBV4-1 and TRBJ2-7; 10 bases fit TRBD2. Germline CDR1 MGHRA, CDR2 YSYEKL. The CDR3 runs 15 residues. V dropped 6 bases and J dropped 3; count of bases not matched to a gene: 8. CDR3 residues: CASRSGTSAHYEQYF. The DNA of the CDR3 is TGCGCCAGCAGATCCGGGACTAGCGCACACTACGAGCAGTACTTC.

The V and J genes are TRBV6-5 and TRBJ1-2; TRBD1 matches 9 bases. The CDR3 has 14 amino acids. Per germline, CDR1 MNHEY and CDR2 SVGAGI. Trimming at V came to 5 bases and at J to 6 bases, leaving 7 bases not matched to a gene. The CDR3 reads CASSKTGGADGYTF. The DNA of the CDR3 is TGTGCCAGCAGTAAAACAGGGGGCGCGGATGGCTACACCTTC.

This chain links TRBV5-4 with TRBJ2-5; 11 positions match TRBD2. Looked up from germline, CDR1 is SGHNT and CDR2 is YYREEE (reference sequence). The V and J ends lost 4 bases and 5 bases, in that order; junction bases with no gene match: 4. This CDR3 has 14 residues. DNA for the CDR3: TGTGCCAGCAGCCTAAGGACTAGCGGGGAGACCCAGTACTTC. This gives the protein CASSLRTSGETQYF.

The V gene is TRBV27, the J gene TRBJ2-5; D not resolved. V dropped 5 bases and J dropped 0 bases, with 7 bases sitting between them. This CDR3 is 13 amino acids long. Looked up from germline, CDR1 is MNHEY and CDR2 is SMNVEV (reference sequence). This CDR3 reads CASSPSYQETQYF. DNA for the CDR3: TGTGCCAGCAGTCCTTCGTACCAAGAGACCCAGTACTTC.

The V gene is TRBV3-1 (or the pseudogene TRBV3-2), the J gene TRBJ2-2, with 10 bases identical to TRBD2. V lost 2 bases and J lost 2; bases outside the gene matches: 2. Germline V gene lookup returns CDR1 LGHDT and CDR2 YNNKEL (reference sequence). The length of the CDR3 is 16 residues. The DNA for the CDR3 is TGTGCCAGCAGCCAAAGACTAGCGGGTAACACCGGGGAGCTGTTTTTT. Amino acid sequence: CASSQRLAGNTGELFF.

V is TRBV7-3 and J is TRBJ2-2; D call uncertain. V lost 3 bases and J lost 6, with 8 bases in between. Germline V gives CDR1 SGHTA, CDR2 FQGTGA. This CDR3 is built from 13 residues. The CDR3 nucleotides are TGTGCCAGCAGCTTTGAACATTCCGGGGAGCTGTTTTTT. Translating it yields CASSFEHSGELFF.

This clone was counted a few times. The CDR3 reads CASSSPEGSIYEQYF. The CDR3 nucleotides read TGCGCCAGCAGCTCCCCGGAGGGGTCAATCTACGAGCAGTACTTC. V usage is TRBV4-1 and J usage is TRBJ2-7; possible D gene TRBD2, 6 bases. Germline values: CDR1 MGHRA, CDR2 YSYEKL. The CDR3 runs to 15 residues. V was pared by 5 bases and J by 3 bases, with 17 bases between.

V and J are TRBV27 and TRBJ2-7; 9 bases match TRBD1. With 2 bases clipped from V and 0 bases from J, the junction kept 2 bases outside the gene matches. The CDR3 loop spans 15 amino acids. Germline V gene sequence: CDR1 MNHEY, CDR2 SMNVEV (reference sequence). The CDR3 DNA reads as TGTGCCAGCAGTTTAACAGGGGGCACCTCCTACGAGCAGTACTTC. Translated: CASSLTGGTSYEQYF.

This clone was observed once. The J gene is TRBJ1-2, the V gene TRBV6-4; 10 bases map to TRBD1. CDR1 MRHNA and CDR2 SNTAGT come from the germline V gene. With 6 bases clipped from V and 3 bases from J, the junction kept 4 bases outside the gene matches. The length of the CDR3 is 14 residues. The CDR3, as DNA: TGTGCCAGCAGAAGGACAGGGGGACACTATGGCTACACCTTC. Protein: CASRRTGGHYGYTF.

The chain joins TRBV27 to TRBJ1-2, with no clear D. The CDR3 spans 15 residues. Trimming removed 2 bases from V and 0 bases from J, with 10 bases in between. Germline assignment: CDR1 MNHEY and CDR2 SMNVEV (reference sequence). The CDR3 DNA reads TGTGCCAGCAGTTTAAACTCAGAGGCTAACTATGGCTACACCTTC. It specifies CASSLNSEANYGYTF.

The chain uses TRBV9 and TRBJ2-7; D not certain. The germline gives CDR1 SGDLS, CDR2 YYNGEE. V was cut by 0 bases and J by 2 bases, with 9 bases left in between. The CDR3 is 14 residues long. The DNA for the CDR3 is TGTGCCAGCAGCGTAGGAGAGAAACCCTACGAGCAGTACTTC. Translation: CASSVGEKPYEQYF.

The chain links TRBV6-5 to TRBJ2-5, with 8 bases lining up with TRBD1. Germline lookup yields CDR1 MNHEY and CDR2 SVGAGI. The CDR3 length is 14 residues. The junction had 8 bases not matched to a gene; V was cut back by 11 bases and J by 0 bases. The CDR3 sequence is CAGRQGPYQETQYF. For the CDR3, the DNA is TGTGCCGGTCGACAGGGGCCCTACCAAGAGACCCAGTACTTC.

The chain employs TRBV12-5 and TRBJ2-1; 10 bases agree with TRBD2. The ends lost 2 bases at V and 0 bases at J; junction bases unmatched: 22. The germline CDR1 and CDR2 sequences are LGHNT and FRNRAP. The CDR3 consists of 23 residues. This CDR3 is CASGLINVGPTSGDDISYNEQFF. In nucleotides, the CDR3 is TGTGCTAGTGGTTTGATTAACGTCGGACCTACTAGCGGGGATGATATCTCCTACAATGAGCAGTTCTTC.

The chain couples TRBV25-1 to TRBJ2-3; 9 bases line up with TRBD2. V was pared by 3 bases and J by 0 bases, with 7 bases of the junction left unmatched. This CDR3 comprises 17 residues. Germline values: CDR1 MGHDK, CDR2 SYGVNS. The CDR3 nucleotides are TGTGCCAGCAGTGACCGCCTAGCGGGGACTAGCACAGATACGCAGTATTTT. Encoded protein: CASSDRLAGTSTDTQYF.